The sequence of this T cell receptor (beta chain) was determined in a study of graft-versus-host responses after intestinal transplantation. The protocol was immunoSEQ multiplex PCR, while the TCRdb copy is restricted to in-frame clones and leaves out a portion. The sample carries 93,000 or so clones, 80% to 95% recorded once. V was pared by 10 bases and J by 2 bases, with 2 bases of the junction left unmatched. CDR3 size: 13 residues. The germline gives CDR1 SNHLY, CDR2 FYNNEI. As concerns this clone: Its antigen remains unknown.

The chain links TRBV2 to TRBJ1-5; TRBD1 matches at 10 bases. This specimen was unstimulated CD8+ T cells sorted from spleen or lymph node cells, taken before intestinal transplant. This receptor was obtained from a human donor who received an intestinal transplant. The CDR3 region has the DNA TGTGCCAACGGACAGGGGGGCAATCAGCCCCAGCATTTT. Protein sequence: CANGQGGNQPQHF.